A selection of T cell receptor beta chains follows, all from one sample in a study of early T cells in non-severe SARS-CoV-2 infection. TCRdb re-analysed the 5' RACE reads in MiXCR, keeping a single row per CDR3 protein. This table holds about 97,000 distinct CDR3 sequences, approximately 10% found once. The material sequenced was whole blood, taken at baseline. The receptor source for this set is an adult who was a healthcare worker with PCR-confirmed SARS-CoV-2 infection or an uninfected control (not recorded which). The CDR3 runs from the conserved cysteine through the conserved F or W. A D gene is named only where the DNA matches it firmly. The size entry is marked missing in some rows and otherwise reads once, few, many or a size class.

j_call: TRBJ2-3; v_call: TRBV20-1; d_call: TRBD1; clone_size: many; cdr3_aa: CSAWDRGTDTQYF; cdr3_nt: TGCAGTGCTTGGGACAGGGGGACAGATACGCAGTATTTT
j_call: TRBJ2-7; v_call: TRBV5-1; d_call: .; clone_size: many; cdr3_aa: CASSAGHLSYEQYF; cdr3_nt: TGCGCCAGCAGCGCGGGACACCTCTCCTACGAGCAGTACTTC
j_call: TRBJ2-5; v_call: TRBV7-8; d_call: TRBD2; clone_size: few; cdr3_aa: CASSIGTTQAETQYF; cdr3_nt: TGTGCCAGCAGCATTGGGACTACTCAAGCAGAGACCCAGTACTTC
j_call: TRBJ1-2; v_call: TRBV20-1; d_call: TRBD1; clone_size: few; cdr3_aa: CSALLTGEIGYTF; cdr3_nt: TGCAGTGCTCTCTTGACAGGGGAAATTGGCTACACCTTC
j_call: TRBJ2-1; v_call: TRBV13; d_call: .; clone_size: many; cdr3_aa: CASSSLASREQFF; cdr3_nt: TGTGCCAGCAGCTCATTAGCGTCCCGTGAGCAGTTCTTC
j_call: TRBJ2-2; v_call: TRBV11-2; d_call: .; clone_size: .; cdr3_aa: CASSPQSRELFF; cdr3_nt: TGTGCCAGCAGCCCCCAGTCAAGGGAGCTGTTTTTT
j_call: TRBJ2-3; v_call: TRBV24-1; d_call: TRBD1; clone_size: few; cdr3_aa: CATSDEGQGTDTQYF; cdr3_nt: TGTGCCACCAGTGATGAAGGACAGGGGACAGATACGCAGTATTTT
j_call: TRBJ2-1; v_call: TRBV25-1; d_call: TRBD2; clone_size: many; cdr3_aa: CASSAASGRVNYNEQFF; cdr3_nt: TGTGCCAGCAGTGCGGCTAGCGGGAGGGTTAACTACAATGAGCAGTTCTTC
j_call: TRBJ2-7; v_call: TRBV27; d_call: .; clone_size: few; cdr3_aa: CASSSGTNSYEQYF; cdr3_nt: TGTGCCAGCAGTTCCGGGACCAACTCCTACGAGCAGTACTTC
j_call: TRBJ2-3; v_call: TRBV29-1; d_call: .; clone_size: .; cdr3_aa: CSVEVWRAQDSDTQYF; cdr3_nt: TGCAGCGTTGAAGTTTGGCGGGCCCAGGACTCAGATACGCAGTATTTT
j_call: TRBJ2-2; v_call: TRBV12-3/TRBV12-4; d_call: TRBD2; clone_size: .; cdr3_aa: CASSLDAGAGELFF; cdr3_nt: TGTGCCAGCAGTTTAGATGCGGGGGCCGGGGAGCTGTTTTTT
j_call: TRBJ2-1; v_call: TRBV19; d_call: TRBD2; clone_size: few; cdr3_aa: CASSIWLAGVGEQFF; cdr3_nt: TGTGCCAGTAGTATTTGGCTAGCGGGAGTCGGTGAGCAGTTCTTC
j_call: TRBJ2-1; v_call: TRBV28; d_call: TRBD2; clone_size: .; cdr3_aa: CASSDGTSDYNEQFF; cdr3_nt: TGTGCCAGCAGTGATGGGACTAGCGATTACAATGAGCAGTTCTTC
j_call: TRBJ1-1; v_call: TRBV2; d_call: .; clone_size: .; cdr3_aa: CASRTEQNTEAFF; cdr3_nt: TGTGCCAGCAGGACGGAACAGAACACTGAAGCTTTCTTT
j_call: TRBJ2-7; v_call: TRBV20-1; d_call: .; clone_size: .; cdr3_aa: CSASMDYEQYF; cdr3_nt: TGCAGTGCTAGCATGGACTACGAGCAGTACTTC
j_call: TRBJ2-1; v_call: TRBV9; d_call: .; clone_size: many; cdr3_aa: CASSAGSEQFF; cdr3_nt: TGTGCCAGCAGCGCGGGGAGTGAGCAGTTCTTC
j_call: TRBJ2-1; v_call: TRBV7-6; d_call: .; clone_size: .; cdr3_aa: CASSLGGRSSYNEQFF; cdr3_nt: TGTGCCAGCAGCTTAGGGGGGCGTAGCTCCTACAATGAGCAGTTCTTC
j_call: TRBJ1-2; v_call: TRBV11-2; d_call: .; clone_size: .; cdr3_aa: CASSLEDIYGYTF; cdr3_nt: TGTGCCAGCAGCTTAGAGGACATCTATGGCTACACCTTC
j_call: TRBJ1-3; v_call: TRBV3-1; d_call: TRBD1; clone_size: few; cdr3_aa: CASSQDWPQPGQGYGNTIYF; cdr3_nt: TGTGCCAGCAGCCAAGATTGGCCGCAACCGGGACAGGGGTACGGAAACACCATATATTTT
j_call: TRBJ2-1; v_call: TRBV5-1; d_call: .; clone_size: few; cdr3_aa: CASSTDPDRYNEQFF; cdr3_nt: TGCGCCAGCAGCACAGACCCCGACCGCTACAATGAGCAGTTCTTC
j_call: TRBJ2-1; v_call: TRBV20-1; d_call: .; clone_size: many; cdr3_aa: CSARGGTANNEQFF; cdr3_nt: TGCAGTGCTAGAGGGGGGACCGCCAACAATGAGCAGTTCTTC
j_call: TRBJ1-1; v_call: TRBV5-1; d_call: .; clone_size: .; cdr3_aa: CASSLAGSGLQRAFF; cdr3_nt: TGCGCCAGCAGCTTGGCCGGATCGGGGCTTCAAAGAGCTTTCTTT
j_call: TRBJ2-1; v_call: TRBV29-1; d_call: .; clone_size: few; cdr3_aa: CSVEGDVRNEQFF; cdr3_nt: TGCAGCGTTGAGGGGGACGTTCGCAATGAGCAGTTCTTC
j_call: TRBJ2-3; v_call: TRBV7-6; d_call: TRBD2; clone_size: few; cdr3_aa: CASSSSGSNADTQYF; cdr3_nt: TGTGCCAGCAGCTCTAGCGGGAGTAACGCAGATACGCAGTATTTT
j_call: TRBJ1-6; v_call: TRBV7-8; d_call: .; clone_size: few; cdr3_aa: CASSLSPMGSSPLHF; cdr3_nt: TGTGCCAGCAGCTTAAGCCCGATGGGGAGTTCACCCCTCCACTTT
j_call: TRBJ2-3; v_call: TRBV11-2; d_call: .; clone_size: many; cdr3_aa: CASHLVSTDTQYF; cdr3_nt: TGTGCCAGCCATCTTGTTAGCACAGATACGCAGTATTTT
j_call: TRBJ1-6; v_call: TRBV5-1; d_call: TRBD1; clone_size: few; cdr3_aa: CASSLGQGTHSPLHF; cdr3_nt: TGCGCCAGCAGCTTGGGACAGGGGACCCATTCACCCCTCCACTTT
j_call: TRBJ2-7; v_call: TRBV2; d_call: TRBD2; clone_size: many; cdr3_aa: CASKREAHEQYF; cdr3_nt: TGTGCCAGCAAGCGGGAAGCCCACGAGCAGTACTTC
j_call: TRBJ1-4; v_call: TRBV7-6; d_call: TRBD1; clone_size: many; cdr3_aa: CASSLAGTGVGEKLFF; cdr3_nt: TGTGCCAGCAGCTTAGCGGGGACAGGGGTAGGAGAAAAACTGTTTTTT
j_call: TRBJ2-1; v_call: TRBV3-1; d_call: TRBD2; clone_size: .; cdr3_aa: CASSFGLAGGQYNEQFF; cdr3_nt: TGTGCCAGCAGTTTCGGACTAGCGGGAGGACAATACAATGAGCAGTTCTTC
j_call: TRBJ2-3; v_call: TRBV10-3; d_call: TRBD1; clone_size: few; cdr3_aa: CAIRGRQGDSESGTDTQYF; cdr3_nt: TGTGCCATCAGGGGGAGACAGGGGGATTCGGAATCTGGCACAGATACGCAGTATTTT
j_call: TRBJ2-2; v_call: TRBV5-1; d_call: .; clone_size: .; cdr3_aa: CASSSNSGPNTGELFF; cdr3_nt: TGCGCCAGCAGCTCAAATAGCGGACCGAACACCGGGGAGCTGTTTTTT
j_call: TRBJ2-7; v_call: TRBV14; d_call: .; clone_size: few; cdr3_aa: CASSQVGTRVGYEQYF; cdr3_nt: TGTGCCAGCAGCCAAGTGGGGACAAGGGTCGGCTACGAGCAGTACTTC
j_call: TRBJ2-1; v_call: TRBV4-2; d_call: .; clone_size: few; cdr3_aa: CASSQEQVHGGAYNEQFF; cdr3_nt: TGTGCCAGCAGCCAAGAACAAGTCCACGGGGGAGCGTACAATGAGCAGTTCTTC
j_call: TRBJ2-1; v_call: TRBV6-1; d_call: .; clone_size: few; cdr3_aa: CASRNQMGTHEQFF; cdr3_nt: TGTGCCAGCAGAAACCAGATGGGAACCCATGAGCAGTTCTTC
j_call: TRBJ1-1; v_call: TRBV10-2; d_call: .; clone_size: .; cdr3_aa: CASSDRVRGMNTEAFF; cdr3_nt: TGCGCCAGCAGTGACAGGGTCCGAGGGATGAACACTGAAGCTTTCTTT
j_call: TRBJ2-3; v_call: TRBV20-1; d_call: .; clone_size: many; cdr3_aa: CSAQSGSSTDTQYF; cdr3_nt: TGCAGTGCACAAAGCGGGTCTAGCACAGATACGCAGTATTTT
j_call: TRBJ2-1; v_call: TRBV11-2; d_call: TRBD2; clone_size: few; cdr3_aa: CASSSFREREGHNEQFF; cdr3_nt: TGTGCCAGCAGTTCATTTAGGGAGCGGGAGGGCCACAATGAGCAGTTCTTC
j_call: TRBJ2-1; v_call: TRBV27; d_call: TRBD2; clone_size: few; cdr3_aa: CAATSGRGNEQFF; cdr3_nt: TGTGCCGCAACTAGCGGCCGGGGGAATGAGCAGTTCTTC
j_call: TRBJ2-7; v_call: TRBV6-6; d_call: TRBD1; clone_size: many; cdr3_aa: CASYPGQGVYEQYF; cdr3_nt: TGTGCCAGCTACCCGGGACAGGGAGTGTACGAGCAGTACTTC
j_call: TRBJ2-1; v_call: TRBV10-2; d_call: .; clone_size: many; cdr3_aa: CASSDRTRDEQFF; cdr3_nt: TGCGCCAGCAGTGATCGGACGAGAGATGAGCAGTTCTTC